This T cell receptor (beta chain) was recovered during a study of blood T cell repertoires in COVID-19. About the study: Spain, Italy and the United States supplied samples that represented acute and convalescent COVID-19. From T cells, B-cell-depleted T cells, or PBMCs came the material, which was cDNA or gDNA.

The Seattle site enrolled patients during active infection and followed them longitudinally. The trim removed 4 bases at V and 5 bases at J, leaving 7 bases unmatched. The CDR3 is made up of 14 amino acids. Per the germline V gene, CDR1 is SQVTM and CDR2 is ANQGSEA. The authors' processing: Amplification of reference gene primers was used by the study to estimate nucleated cell counts. Only in-frame clones appear in the TCRdb table, and some are missing; sequencing was by immunoSEQ multiplex PCR. The V and J calls and clone size are taken from that table; D and trimming were inferred from the DNA. The profile shows fewer than 300,000 clones, 80% to 95% of them singletons.

The receptor was isolated from a person aged 18 to 35 with COVID-19, enrolled during active disease. The sequenced material came from peripheral blood. The J gene is TRBJ1-5, the V gene TRBV29-1; 8 bases line up with TRBD1. The CDR3 sequence: CSVVTGEGDQPQHF. CDR3 nucleotides: TGCAGCGTTGTGACAGGGGAAGGTGATCAGCCCCAGCATTTT.